This T cell receptor beta chain is from a study of OX40 agonist ivuxolimab in advanced cancers. In the study overall: The costimulatory receptor OX40 (CD134) was targeted by ivuxolimab, a fully human IgG2 agonistic monoclonal antibody. Intravenous ivuxolimab was administered to patients every 2 weeks at six dose levels: 0.01, 0.1, 0.3, 1.5, 3 and 10 mg/kg. Of the roughly 52 dose-escalation patients, hepatocellular carcinoma was present in approximately 20, melanoma in roughly 15, renal cell carcinoma in 9 and head and neck cancer in 9. The dose-escalation cohort was 82.7% male with a mean age of about 65 years, ranging from roughly 23 to 90. Patients were allowed to have had prior anti-PD-1, anti-PD-L1 or anti-CTLA-4 therapy, and more than 35% of the dose-escalation patients had been treated with checkpoint inhibitors. Partial responses were achieved by three dose-escalation patients, of whom one had hepatocellular carcinoma and two had cutaneous melanoma. Peripheral TCRbeta sequencing was intended to test whether TCR sequence diversity was altered and clonal T-cell expansion was caused by ivuxolimab. The monotherapy dose-escalation portion (N of about 50 patients) of the phase I ivuxolimab trial is reported in the paper. Findings and caveats that apply to the study as a whole: After ivuxolimab, expanded clones were on average more numerous among CD8+ T cells than among CD4+ T cells. In the 0.1-3.0 mg/kg groups, partial responders had among the lowest normalized peripheral clonal expansion, particularly in CD8+ T cells. The antigen specificity of the clonally expanded peripheral T cells was not determined. Clonal expansion of both CD4+ and CD8+ blood T cells was observed from baseline to week 6 at doses 0.1 to 3.0 mg/kg. Low levels of normalized T-cell clonal expansion were also seen in some patients who did not respond.

Cut back by 4 bases and 0 bases, the V and J ends lie 10 bases apart. Per the germline V gene, MNHNS is the CDR1 and SASEGT is the CDR2. The CDR3, cysteine through phenylalanine, is 15 amino acids long. Just the 45-base CDR3 DNA is kept, in frame starting at base 1. The trial excluded patients who had a history of autoimmune disease or were on systemic immunosuppression. Peripheral blood for TCR sequencing was collected from all dose cohorts at baseline, on cycle 4 day 1, and on cycle 7 day 1. The samples were taken from a phase I, first-in-human, multicenter, open-label dose-escalation trial of ivuxolimab. The trial enrolled adults with locally advanced or metastatic head and neck squamous cell, hepatocellular, melanoma or renal cell carcinoma. Before TCR sequencing, CD4+ T cells and CD8+ T cells from peripheral blood were sorted into separate populations. For this clone: Its antigen is still unknown. No clone much larger than this one lies a single base away; base qualities are absent.

To sequence the TCRbeta CDR3 region, genomic DNA was isolated from the sorted cells. The immunoSEQ Assay was used for sequencing of TCRbeta CDR3 regions. TCRdb retrieved this table from immuneACCESS and kept in-frame rearrangements only. Not all clones are present; in checked studies, unresolved V genes account for under half, and no reason is known for the remainder. The sample includes 80,000 or so clones, with around 85% observed a single time. The ten largest make up roughly 2.2% of the sample. The clonotype comes from an adult with an advanced solid tumor such as melanoma, head and neck, liver or kidney cancer. The specimen was CD4+ or CD8+ T cells sorted from blood, collected in a trial of the OX40 agonist ivuxolimab. This sequence uses TRBV6-1 and TRBJ2-1, with no confidently assigned D gene. CDR3 sequence: CASSVPPGSYNEQFF. Here is the DNA: TGTGCCAGCAGTGTCCCCCCCGGCTCCTACAATGAGCAGTTCTTC.